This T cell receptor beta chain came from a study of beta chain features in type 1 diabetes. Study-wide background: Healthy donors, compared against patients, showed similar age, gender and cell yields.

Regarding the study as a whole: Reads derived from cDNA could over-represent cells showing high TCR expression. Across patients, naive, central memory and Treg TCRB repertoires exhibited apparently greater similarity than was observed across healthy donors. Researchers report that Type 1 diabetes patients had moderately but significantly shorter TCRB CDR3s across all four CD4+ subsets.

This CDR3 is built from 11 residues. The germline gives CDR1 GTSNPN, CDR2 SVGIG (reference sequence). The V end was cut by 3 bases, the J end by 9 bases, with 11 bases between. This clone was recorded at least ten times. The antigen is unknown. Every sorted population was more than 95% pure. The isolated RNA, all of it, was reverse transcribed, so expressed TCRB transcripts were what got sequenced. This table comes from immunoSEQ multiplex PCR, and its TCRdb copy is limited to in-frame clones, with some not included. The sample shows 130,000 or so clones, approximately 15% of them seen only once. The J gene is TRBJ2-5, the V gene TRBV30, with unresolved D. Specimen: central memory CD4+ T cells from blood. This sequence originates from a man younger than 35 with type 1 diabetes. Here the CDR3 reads CAWSVVKSQYF. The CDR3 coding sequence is TGTGCCTGGAGCGTGGTTAAGTCCCAGTACTTC.